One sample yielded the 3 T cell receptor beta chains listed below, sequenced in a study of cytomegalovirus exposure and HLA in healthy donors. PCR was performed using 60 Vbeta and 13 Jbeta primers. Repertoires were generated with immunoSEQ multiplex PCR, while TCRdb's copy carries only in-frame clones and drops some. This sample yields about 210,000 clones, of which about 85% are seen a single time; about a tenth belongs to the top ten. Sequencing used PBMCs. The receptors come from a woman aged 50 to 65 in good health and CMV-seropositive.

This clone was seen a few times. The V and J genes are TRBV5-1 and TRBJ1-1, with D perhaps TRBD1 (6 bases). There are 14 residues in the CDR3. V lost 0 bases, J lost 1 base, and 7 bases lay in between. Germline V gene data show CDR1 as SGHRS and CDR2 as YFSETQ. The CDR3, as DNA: TGCGCCAGCAGCTTGGCCAGGGGGAACACTGAAGCTTTCTTT. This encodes CASSLARGNTEAFF. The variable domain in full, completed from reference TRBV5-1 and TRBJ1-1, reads KAGVTQTPRYLIKTRGQQVTLSCSPISGHRSVSWYQQTPGQGLQFLFEYFSETQRNKGNFPGRFSGRQFSNSRSEMNVSTLELGDSALYLCASSLARGNTEAFFGQGTRLTVV.

This CDR3 is CASSRNAGGNTGELFF. DNA of the CDR3: TGTGCCAGCAGCAGAAACGCAGGGGGTAACACCGGGGAGCTGTTTTTT. The chain carries TRBV27 and TRBJ2-2; 7 bases match TRBD1. The CDR3 spans 16 residues. Germline assignment: CDR1 MNHEY and CDR2 SMNVEV (reference sequence). V lost 6 bases and J lost 2; bases outside the gene matches: 9.

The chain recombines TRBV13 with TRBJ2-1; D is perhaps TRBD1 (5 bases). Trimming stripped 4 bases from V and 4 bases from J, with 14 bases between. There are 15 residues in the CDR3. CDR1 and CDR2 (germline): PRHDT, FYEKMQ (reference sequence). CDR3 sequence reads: CASSSQARVYNEQFF. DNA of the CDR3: TGTGCCAGCAGCTCACAGGCCAGGGTGTACAATGAGCAGTTCTTC.